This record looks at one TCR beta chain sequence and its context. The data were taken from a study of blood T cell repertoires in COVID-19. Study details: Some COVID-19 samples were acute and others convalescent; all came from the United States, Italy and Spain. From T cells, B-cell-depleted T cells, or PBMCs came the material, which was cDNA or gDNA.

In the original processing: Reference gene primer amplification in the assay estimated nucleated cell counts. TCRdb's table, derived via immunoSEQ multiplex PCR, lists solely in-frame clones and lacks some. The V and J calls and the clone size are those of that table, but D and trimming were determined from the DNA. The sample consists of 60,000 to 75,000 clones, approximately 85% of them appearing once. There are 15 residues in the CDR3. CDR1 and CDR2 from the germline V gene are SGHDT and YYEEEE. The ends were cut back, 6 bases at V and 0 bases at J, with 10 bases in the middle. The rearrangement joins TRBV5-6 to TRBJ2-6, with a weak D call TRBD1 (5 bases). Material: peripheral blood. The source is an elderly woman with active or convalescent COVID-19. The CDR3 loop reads CASTYDSSGANVLTF. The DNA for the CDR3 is TGTGCCAGCACCTACGACAGCTCTGGGGCCAACGTCCTGACTTTC.